These T cell receptor beta chains were read from a single sample in a study of blood T cell repertoires in COVID-19. Generated by immunoSEQ multiplex PCR, the TCRdb table keeps only in-frame clones and is missing some. The table lists under 300,000 clones, about 87% of them singletons, with less than 3% in the top ten. The specimen was PBMCs or T cells enriched from blood (not recorded which). These receptors were obtained from a woman in her 50s who had recovered from COVID-19. The CDR3 runs from the conserved cysteine through the conserved F or W. A D gene is named only where the DNA matches it firmly. The size of a clone is reported for some rows only, either as once, few or many, or as a class for expanded clones.

v_call,d_call,clone_size,j_call,cdr3_aa,cdr3_nt
TRBV7-9,NA,NA,TRBJ1-2,CASSLSEIGYTF,TGTGCCAGCAGCTTATCTGAGATAGGCTACACCTTC
TRBV7-3,TRBD1,NA,TRBJ1-3,CASGLDRGDTIYF,TGTGCCAGCGGACTGGACAGGGGGGACACCATATATTTT
TRBV11-2,NA,NA,TRBJ2-1,CASSLMTGAYNEQFF,TGTGCCAGCAGTCTAATGACAGGAGCATACAATGAGCAGTTCTTC
TRBV13,TRBD2,NA,TRBJ2-1,CASSLYLAGRHNEQFF,TGTGCCAGCAGCTTATATTTAGCGGGAAGACACAATGAGCAGTTCTTC
TRBV12-3/TRBV12-4,TRBD1,NA,TRBJ1-2,CASNPGQGVGYTF,TGTGCCAGCAACCCGGGACAGGGGGTTGGCTACACCTTC
TRBV19,TRBD1,NA,TRBJ2-3,CASSITGQSTDTQYF,TGTGCCAGTAGTATCACGGGACAGAGCACAGATACGCAGTATTTT
TRBV20-1,TRBD2,NA,TRBJ2-7,CSAGLAWEQYF,TGCAGTGCTGGACTAGCTTGGGAGCAGTACTTC
TRBV14,TRBD1,few,TRBJ1-2,CASSPSPGGGYGYTF,TGTGCCAGCAGCCCCTCCCCAGGGGGCGGCTATGGCTACACCTTC
TRBV18,NA,NA,TRBJ2-2,CASSLYTGELFF,TGTGCCAGCTCACTATACACCGGGGAGCTGTTTTTT
TRBV18,NA,NA,TRBJ2-1,CASSPRGTSYNEQFF,TGTGCCAGCTCACCTCGCGGGACCTCCTACAATGAGCAGTTCTTC
TRBV6-5,TRBD1,NA,TRBJ1-4,CASSYLAGGPEKLFF,TGTGCCAGCAGTTACCTGGCAGGGGGGCCTGAAAAACTGTTTTTT
TRBV4-3,TRBD1,NA,TRBJ1-1,CASSQDISGQGNTEAFF,TGCGCCAGCAGCCAAGATATCTCGGGACAGGGGAACACTGAAGCTTTCTTT
TRBV28,NA,NA,TRBJ1-3,CASSLSQTVSGNTIYF,TGTGCCAGCAGTTTGAGCCAGACAGTCTCTGGAAACACCATATATTTT
TRBV10-3,NA,NA,TRBJ1-4,CAISESGIGEKLFF,TGTGCCATCAGTGAGTCTGGAATCGGGGAAAAACTGTTTTTT
TRBV9,TRBD2,NA,TRBJ2-7,CASSRTSSYEQYF,TGTGCCAGCAGCAGGACTAGCTCCTACGAGCAGTACTTC
TRBV5-6,NA,NA,TRBJ2-6,CASSLGGGHPSGANVLTF,TGTGCCAGCAGCTTGGGAGGGGGACACCCCTCTGGGGCCAACGTCCTGACTTTC
TRBV4-1,TRBD1,NA,TRBJ2-5,CASSQGDSQETQYF,TGCGCCAGCAGCCAAGGGGACAGCCAAGAGACCCAGTACTTC
TRBV7-9,TRBD1,NA,TRBJ1-1,CASSDQQGANTEAFF,TGTGCCAGCAGCGACCAACAGGGGGCAAACACTGAAGCTTTCTTT
TRBV27,NA,NA,TRBJ2-1,CASIPLSGGGHEQFF,TGTGCCAGCATCCCCCTCTCCGGGGGTGGCCATGAGCAGTTCTTC
TRBV11-1,NA,NA,TRBJ2-1,CASSSGPAYEQFF,TGTGCCAGCAGCAGCGGGCCGGCATATGAGCAGTTCTTC
TRBV20-1,TRBD2,NA,TRBJ2-5,CSASRRESETQYF,TGCAGTGCTAGTAGGCGGGAGTCAGAGACCCAGTACTTC
TRBV28,NA,NA,TRBJ1-5,CASSLFPLLNQPQHF,TGTGCCAGCAGTTTATTTCCGTTGCTAAATCAGCCCCAGCATTTT
TRBV28,TRBD1,NA,TRBJ2-5,CASIQGAGGGETQYF,TGTGCCAGCATCCAGGGGGCAGGGGGCGGGGAGACCCAGTACTTC
TRBV3-1/TRBV3-2,TRBD1,NA,TRBJ1-1,CASSQGDRGNTEAFF,TGTGCCAGCAGCCAAGGTGACAGGGGGAACACTGAAGCTTTCTTT
TRBV7-3,NA,few,TRBJ2-5,CASSLRGSGGTQYF,TGTGCCAGCAGCTTAAGGGGTTCCGGGGGGACCCAGTACTTC
TRBV9,TRBD2,NA,TRBJ2-3,CASSGTSGPTDTQYF,TGTGCCAGCAGCGGGACTAGCGGCCCCACAGATACGCAGTATTTT
TRBV6-2/TRBV6-3,NA,NA,TRBJ2-2,CASSYPEVTGELFF,TGTGCCAGCAGTTACCCCGAGGTCACCGGGGAGCTGTTTTTT
TRBV18,TRBD1,once,TRBJ1-6,CASSPPNSRGRESPLHF,TGTGCCAGCTCACCACCGAATTCCAGGGGGCGTGAGTCACCCCTCCACTTT
TRBV23-1,NA,NA,TRBJ2-7,CASSQSIRECHEQYF,TGCGCCAGCAGTCAATCCATCAGGGAATGCCACGAGCAGTACTTC
TRBV6-2/TRBV6-3,NA,NA,TRBJ2-3,CASSYSRGKPTDTQYF,TGTGCCAGCAGTTACTCGCGCGGGAAACCCACAGATACGCAGTATTTT
TRBV19,NA,NA,TRBJ1-1,CASSVDRSFNTEAFF,TGTGCCAGTAGCGTTGATCGTAGCTTCAACACTGAAGCTTTCTTT
TRBV5-1,NA,NA,TRBJ1-2,CASSRSGGKINYGYTF,TGCGCCAGCAGCCGGTCGGGGGGAAAGATTAACTATGGCTACACCTTC
TRBV11-2,NA,once,TRBJ2-6,CASSWVDSPSGANVLTF,TGTGCCAGCAGCTGGGTCGACAGCCCCTCTGGGGCCAACGTCCTGACTTTC
TRBV5-4,NA,NA,TRBJ2-1,CASSLGQRMFF,TGTGCCAGCAGCTTGGGCCAGCGGATGTTCTTC
TRBV4-3,NA,NA,TRBJ2-1,CASSQDWLTGQFF,TGCGCCAGCAGCCAAGACTGGCTAACAGGGCAGTTCTTC
TRBV19,NA,few,TRBJ2-1,CASSPPTSNEQFF,TGTGCCAGTAGCCCCCCGACTAGCAATGAGCAGTTCTTC
TRBV4-3,TRBD2,NA,TRBJ2-1,CASSQDKSLAGTYNEQFF,TGCGCCAGCAGCCAAGATAAAAGCCTAGCGGGAACTTACAATGAGCAGTTCTTC
TRBV7-2,TRBD1,NA,TRBJ2-1,CASSPGTGSHNEQFF,TGTGCCAGCAGCCCAGGGACAGGGTCCCACAATGAGCAGTTCTTC
TRBV19,NA,NA,TRBJ2-3,CASRVGDTQYF,TGTGCCAGTCGAGTTGGAGATACGCAGTATTTT
TRBV28,TRBD2,NA,TRBJ2-1,CASSSTGLAASRNEQFF,TGTGCCAGCAGCTCTACGGGACTAGCGGCATCTCGGAATGAGCAGTTCTTC
TRBV7-3,NA,once,TRBJ2-1,CASSLVAGVNNEQFF,TGTGCCAGCAGCTTGGTCGCCGGGGTAAACAATGAGCAGTTCTTC
TRBV30,TRBD1,NA,TRBJ2-7,CALGQGTTYEQYF,TGTGCCTTGGGACAGGGGACGACCTACGAGCAGTACTTC
TRBV11-1,TRBD2,NA,TRBJ2-1,CASSRAGNYNEQFF,TGTGCCAGCAGCCGAGCGGGAAACTACAATGAGCAGTTCTTC
TRBV27,NA,NA,TRBJ1-5,CASSLGSSNQPQHF,TGTGCCAGCAGTTTAGGCTCATCCAATCAGCCCCAGCATTTT
TRBV27,NA,NA,TRBJ1-6,CASSLFPFNSPLHF,TGTGCCAGCAGTTTATTTCCCTTTAATTCACCCCTCCACTTT